The 11 T cell receptor beta chains in this list originate from one sample, sequenced in a study of beta chain features in type 1 diabetes. What was sequenced were expressed TCRB transcripts, since all of the isolated RNA had been reverse transcribed. Profiled with immunoSEQ multiplex PCR; TCRdb holds only in-frame clones, not every one. The table shows around 280,000 clones, with approximately 8.1% occurring only once. The sequenced material came from central memory CD4+ T cells from blood. The receptors shown here come from a woman aged 18-35 years in good health.

The sample holds a few counts of this clone. The V and J genes are TRBV6-1 and TRBJ2-1; 8 bases line up with TRBD2. This CDR3 region has 15 residues. Trimming cost V 6 bases and J 5 bases; bases outside gene matches: 9. Germline assignment: CDR1 MNHNS and CDR2 SASEGT. The DNA for the CDR3 is TGTGCCAGCAGGTCCGGGACTAGGGGCGACAATGAGCAGTTCTTC. Its protein product is CASRSGTRGDNEQFF.

This chain connects TRBV7-2 to TRBJ2-7, with a weak D call TRBD1 (5 bases). CDR1 is SGHTA, CDR2 FQGNSA, per germline. CDR3 length equals 13 residues. V was clipped by 2 bases and J by 3 bases, with 8 bases between them. The CDR3 reads CASSLTGFYEQYV. The CDR3 DNA reads TGTGCCAGCAGCTTAACAGGCTTCTACGAGCAGTACGTC.

The rearrangement links TRBV20-1 to TRBJ2-7, with a weak D call TRBD2 (5 bases). Per the germline V gene, CDR1 is DFQATT and CDR2 is SNEGSKA (reference sequence). The CDR3 contains 9 residues. CDR3 residues: CSVHESGGV. In nucleotides, the CDR3 is TGCAGTGTGCACGAATCCGGAGGCGTC.

The chain carries TRBV5-1 and TRBJ2-6; the D is unclear. Germline CDR1 and CDR2: SGHRS and YFSETQ. Trimming pared 1 base from V and 0 bases from J, leaving 5 bases between. The CDR3 totals 15 residues. The CDR3 reads CASSLYISGANVLTF. CDR3 DNA sequence: TGCGCCAGCAGCTTGTACATCTCTGGGGCCAACGTCCTGACTTTC.

There are a few counts of this clone. The genes are TRBV7-2 and TRBJ2-7; 7 bases map to TRBD2. CDR1 SGHTA and CDR2 FQGNSA come from the germline V gene. This CDR3 has 13 residues. V lost 0 bases and J lost 6; bases outside the gene matches: 2. The CDR3 loop reads CASSLAGGGEQYV. Written as DNA, the CDR3 is TGTGCCAGCAGCTTAGCTGGGGGGGGCGAGCAGTACGTC.

The chain has TRBV9 and TRBJ1-3; 9 bases line up with TRBD1. The junction had 5 bases not matched to a gene; V was cut back by 3 bases and J by 4 bases. The CDR3 is 15 residues long. Germline CDR1 SGDLS, CDR2 YYNGEE. For the CDR3, the DNA is TGTGCCAGCAGCGACAGGGGGCAGGGAGGAAACACCATATATTTT. Translation gives CASSDRGQGGNTIYF.

This clone appeared a few times. The chain recombines TRBV19 with TRBJ2-5; D perhaps matches TRBD1 (5 bases). V lost 5 bases and J 1 base, leaving 17 bases between the germline ends. The CDR3 runs 16 residues. Germline values: CDR1 LNHDA, CDR2 SQIVND (reference sequence). The CDR3: CASSPRARQLQETQYF. The CDR3 DNA reads TGTGCCAGTAGTCCCAGGGCCCGACAGCTCCAAGAGACCCAGTACTTC.

DNA of the CDR3: TGTGCCAGCAGCTTAGATTACGGTGGAAACACTGAAGCTTTCTTT. Translating it yields CASSLDYGGNTEAFF. The chain couples TRBV11-3 to TRBJ1-1; no definite D call. Germline CDR1 is SGHNT and CDR2 is YENEEA. Trimming removed 0 bases from V and 2 bases from J, with 10 bases in between. The CDR3 is made up of 15 amino acids.

This chain uses TRBV29-1 with TRBJ1-1; D might be TRBD1 (6 bases). Germline-derived CDR1 and CDR2 are SQVTM and ANQGSEA. The CDR3 is 10 residues long. V gave up 6 bases and J gave up 7 bases, with 9 bases separating them. The CDR3 DNA follows: TGCAGCGTCAAGGACAGTGAAGCTTTCTTT. Protein sequence: CSVKDSEAFF.

CDR3 protein: CASSQTGTAGYTF. CDR3 DNA: TGTGCCAGCAGCCAAACCGGGACAGCTGGCTACACCTTC. This sequence joins TRBV11-3 and TRBJ1-2; 7 bases fit TRBD1. The germline V gene encodes CDR1 SGHNT and CDR2 YENEEA. The J segment lost 7 bases and the V segment lost 5 bases, leaving 7 bases of the junction unmatched. The CDR3 is 13 residues long.

This clone came up a few times. The rearrangement uses TRBV4-3 and TRBJ2-3, with TRBD1 matching 10 bases. V dropped 6 bases and J dropped 8; count of bases not matched to a gene: 11. CDR1 is LGHNA and CDR2 is YSLEER in the germline V gene. The CDR3 runs 15 residues. CDR3 coding DNA: TGCGCCAGCAGAACTACCGGGACAGGGGTTGGTACGCAGTATTTT. This gives the protein CASRTTGTGVGTQYF.